Following are 24 T cell receptor beta chains from one sample sequenced in a study of blood T cell repertoires in COVID-19. TCRdb keeps only in-frame clones here, not all; method: immunoSEQ multiplex PCR. The table lists 230,000 or so clones, roughly nine tenths of them singletons. The specimen sequenced was peripheral blood. The receptors come from a man aged 40-55 years with active or convalescent COVID-19.

This chain joins TRBV12-3 or TRBV12-4 and TRBJ2-1; D is perhaps TRBD2 (6 bases). CDR3 length: 13 amino acids. The ends were cut back, 6 bases at V and 7 bases at J, with 13 bases in the middle. The CDR3 nucleotides read TGTGCCAGCAGGTGGGGAGGCTGGAATGAGCAGTTCTTC. Translating it yields CASRWGGWNEQFF.

The rearrangement uses TRBV28 and TRBJ1-1; D is perhaps TRBD1 (5 bases). Germline values: CDR1 MDHEN, CDR2 SYDVKM. The CDR3 is 13 amino acids. The germline V and J ends were trimmed by 5 bases and 1 base, with 8 bases remaining between them. CDR3 residues: CASSMGGNTEAFF. The CDR3 DNA sequence: TGTGCCAGCAGTATGGGGGGGAACACTGAAGCTTTCTTT.

The genes are TRBV18 and TRBJ1-5; 7 bases agree with TRBD1. V was clipped by 1 base and J by 0 bases; unmatched bases: 3. Per germline, CDR1 KGHSH and CDR2 LQKENI. This CDR3 has 16 residues. The CDR3 loop is CASSPRAGGSNQPQHF. CDR3 DNA: TGTGCCAGCTCACCACGGGCAGGGGGTAGCAATCAGCCCCAGCATTTT.

The table lists this clone with a count of one. The CDR3 nucleotides are TGTGCCACCAGTGGGTTACAGGGGGTCTCCTACAATGAGCAGTTCTTC. It encodes CATSGLQGVSYNEQFF. The chain carries TRBV24-1 and TRBJ2-1; 8 bases fit TRBD1. The CDR3 runs 16 residues. Germline loops: CDR1 KGHDR, CDR2 SFDVKD. V lost 5 bases to trimming and J lost 0 bases; unmatched junction nucleotides: 5.

The chain joins TRBV4-1 to TRBJ1-5, with 9 bases matching TRBD1. V lost 3 bases to trimming and J lost 3 bases; unmatched junction nucleotides: 6. Looked up from germline, CDR1 is MGHRA and CDR2 is YSYEKL. CDR3 length: 16 residues. Here the CDR3 DNA reads TGCGCCAGCAGCCAGCAATGGGACAGGGACAATCAGCCCCAGCATTTT. Protein: CASSQQWDRDNQPQHF.

This chain connects TRBV29-1 to TRBJ2-5; 8 bases fit TRBD2. The CDR3 is 13 residues long. The germline gives CDR1 SQVTM, CDR2 ANQGSEA. J was trimmed by 4 bases and V by 6 bases; bases with no gene match: 7. The CDR3 reads CSVQTAGGETQYF. CDR3 coding DNA: TGCAGCGTCCAAACGGCGGGGGGAGAGACCCAGTACTTC.

The count of this clone is one. The V call is TRBV24-1, the J call TRBJ2-3, with D maybe TRBD1 (6 bases). Trimming stripped 8 bases from V and 2 bases from J, with 19 bases between. CDR3 length equals 16 residues. Germline values: CDR1 KGHDR, CDR2 SFDVKD. The CDR3 sequence is CATKPGHSFNTDTQYF. The CDR3 bases are TGTGCCACCAAGCCGGGACACTCCTTTAACACAGATACGCAGTATTTT.

The chain joins TRBV2 to TRBJ2-7, with D tentatively TRBD1 (6 bases). The V end lost 4 bases, the J end lost 2 bases, and 15 bases lay between the germline ends. Per the germline V gene, CDR1 is SNHLY and CDR2 is FYNNEI. The CDR3 sequence is 15 residues long. CDR3 nucleotide sequence: TGTGCCAGCAGTGGTACATGGGGGACACCCTACGAGCAGTACTTC. As protein: CASSGTWGTPYEQYF.

The chain is built from TRBV15 and TRBJ1-4; D is undetermined. V was shortened by 3 bases and J by 0 bases, with 11 bases between the two germline ends. Looked up from germline, CDR1 is LNHNV and CDR2 is YYDKDF (reference sequence). The CDR3 is 16 residues long. Here the CDR3 DNA reads TGTGCCACCAGCAGGGGGAGCAGCACAACTAATGAAAAACTGTTTTTT. It specifies CATSRGSSTTNEKLFF.

The sample holds a few counts of this clone. V usage is TRBV7-3 and J usage is TRBJ2-2; tentative D call: TRBD2 (5 bases). This CDR3 contains 14 residues. V lost 5 bases to trimming and J lost 4 bases, with 11 bases between them. The germline gives CDR1 SGHTA, CDR2 FQGTGA. The CDR3, as DNA: TGTGCCAGCAGCCTACGACGGGGCACCGGGGAGCTGTTTTTT. Residues: CASSLRRGTGELFF. The full variable domain, in which reference TRBV7-3 and TRBJ2-2 provide the parts outside the CDR3, is GAGVSQTPSNKVTEKGKYVELRCDPISGHTALYWYRQSLGQGPEFLIYFQGTGAADDSGLPNDRFFAVRPEGSVSTLKIQRTERGDSAVYLCASSLRRGTGELFFGEGSRLTVL.

This clone was seen only once. The chain uses TRBV7-9 and TRBJ1-2; 8 bases are shared with TRBD1. In germline, CDR1 is SEHNR, CDR2 FQNEAQ (reference sequence). With 5 bases clipped from V and 2 bases from J, the junction kept 4 bases outside the gene matches. The CDR3 sequence is 14 residues long. This CDR3 is CASSVGDRNYGYTF. DNA for the CDR3: TGTGCCAGCAGCGTCGGGGACAGGAACTATGGCTACACCTTC.

V and J are TRBV28 and TRBJ2-2; D call uncertain. The CDR3 length is 13 residues. The V end was cut by 4 bases, the J end by 2 bases, with 5 bases between. Looked up from germline, CDR1 is MDHEN and CDR2 is SYDVKM. CDR3 DNA: TGTGCCAGCAGTTACTTCAACACCGGGGAGCTGTTTTTT. Its protein is CASSYFNTGELFF.

This chain joins TRBV10-1 and TRBJ1-2; no reliable D call. CDR3 length equals 14 residues. V was shortened by 5 bases and J by 5 bases, with 15 bases between the two germline ends. Germline CDR1 reads WNHNN; CDR2 reads SYGVQD (reference sequence). CDR3 loop: CASSPVKGVYGYTF. CDR3 sequence (DNA): TGCGCCAGCAGTCCGGTAAAGGGAGTTTATGGCTACACCTTC.

The chain uses TRBV28 and TRBJ2-1; TRBD2 agrees at 7 bases. CDR1 MDHEN and CDR2 SYDVKM come from the germline V gene. J gave up 6 bases and V 7 bases, and 9 bases lay outside the gene matches. The CDR3 is 14 amino acids. In nucleotides, the CDR3 is TGTGCCAGCATAGATGGGACTACCTCCAATGAGCAGTTCTTC. Translation gives CASIDGTTSNEQFF.

J is TRBJ2-3 and V is TRBV29-1; no reliable D call. The CDR3 has 11 residues. The germline V and J ends were trimmed by 6 bases and 4 bases, with 8 bases remaining between them. Germline CDR1 is SQVTM and CDR2 is ANQGSEA. In nucleotides, the CDR3 is TGCAGCGTGCGGATCTCAGATACGCAGTATTTT. It translates to CSVRISDTQYF.

This chain links TRBV5-5 with TRBJ1-6; tentatively, D is TRBD1 (5 bases). The CDR3 totals 14 residues. Trimming removed 3 bases at V and 8 bases at J, with 12 bases between. Germline V gene lookup returns CDR1 SGHKS and CDR2 YYEKEE (reference sequence). CDR3 residues: CASSSQGADSPLHF. The CDR3, as DNA: TGTGCCAGCAGCTCGCAGGGCGCGGATTCACCCCTCCACTTT.

This clone has only one observation. V usage is TRBV28 and J usage is TRBJ1-1; tentative D call: TRBD1 (6 bases). Germline V gene lookup returns CDR1 MDHEN and CDR2 SYDVKM. There are 14 residues in the CDR3. Deletions cut 10 bases from V and 4 bases from J, with 19 bases between. The CDR3 region has the DNA TGTGCCACAAACCCTACAGGGCTGGGCACTGAAGCTTTCTTT. This codes for CATNPTGLGTEAFF.

This chain links TRBV2 with TRBJ2-7; TRBD2 matches 8 bases. The trim removed 11 bases at V and 3 bases at J, leaving 9 bases unmatched. Germline V gene lookup returns CDR1 SNHLY and CDR2 FYNNEI. The CDR3 sequence is 13 residues long. CDR3 loop: CACRGTSLYEQYF. The CDR3 region has the DNA TGTGCCTGCCGAGGGACTAGTCTCTACGAGCAGTACTTC.

This clone was seen a single time. This chain connects TRBV19 to TRBJ1-1; D gene ambiguous. Trimming removed 6 bases at V and 1 base at J, with 9 bases between. This CDR3 contains 13 residues. CDR1 is LNHDA, CDR2 SQIVND, per germline (reference sequence). CDR3: CASRATPNTEAFF. CDR3 DNA sequence: TGTGCCAGTAGGGCGACACCGAACACTGAAGCTTTCTTT.

The rearrangement joins TRBV9 to TRBJ1-4, with D perhaps TRBD1 (5 bases). The length of the CDR3 is 14 residues. V was cut by 5 bases and J by 8 bases, with 16 bases left in between. Germline assignment: CDR1 SGDLS and CDR2 YYNGEE. As DNA, the CDR3 is TGTGCCAGCAGTATCTTGGGGAGGGACGAAAAACTGTTTTTT. Its protein is CASSILGRDEKLFF.

CDR3 sequence (DNA): TGTGCCACCAGTGACCGCCGACAGTCCGGGGAGCTGTTTTTT. Protein product: CATSDRRQSGELFF. The chain links TRBV24-1 to TRBJ2-2; TRBD1 is a possible D gene (5 bases). The germline V and J ends were trimmed by 4 bases and 6 bases, with 11 bases remaining between them. The length of the CDR3 is 14 residues. Germline values: CDR1 KGHDR, CDR2 SFDVKD.

The chain is built from TRBV2 and TRBJ2-2; possibly TRBD2 for D (6 bases). Germline V lookup: CDR1 SNHLY, CDR2 FYNNEI. V lost 6 bases, J lost 6 bases, and 17 bases lay in between. This CDR3 has 15 amino acids. The CDR3 bases are TGTGCCAGCAGGGAGTTGGGACTCGACTCCGGGGAGCTGTTTTTT. Its translation: CASRELGLDSGELFF. Full variable domain (remainder filled in from reference TRBV2 and TRBJ2-2): EPEVTQTPSHQVTQMGQEVILRCVPISNHLYFYWYRQILGQKVEFLVSFYNNEISEKSEIFDDQFSVERPDGSNFTLKIRSTKLEDSAMYFCASRELGLDSGELFFGEGSRLTVL.

The chain links TRBV5-1 to TRBJ2-5; TRBD1 matches 8 bases. J lost 5 bases, V lost 1 base, and 1 base had no gene match. The germline V gene has CDR1 SGHRS and CDR2 YFSETQ. This CDR3 is built from 13 residues. The CDR3 sequence: CASSLTGGETQYF. CDR3 bases: TGCGCCAGCAGCTTGACAGGGGGGGAGACCCAGTACTTC.

This clone occurred once. The V call is TRBV5-4, the J call TRBJ1-1; TRBD1 agrees at 8 bases. CDR1 is SGHNT, CDR2 YYREEE, per germline (reference sequence). The V segment lost 4 bases and the J segment 4 bases; nucleotides outside the gene matches: 6. The CDR3 is made up of 14 amino acids. CDR3 protein: CASSLDRDRTEAFF. The CDR3 bases are TGTGCCAGCAGCCTGGACAGGGATCGCACTGAAGCTTTCTTT. Using reference TRBV5-4 and TRBJ1-1 for the parts outside the CDR3, the full variable domain is ETGVTQSPTHLIKTRGQQVTLRCSSQSGHNTVSWYQQALGQGPQFIFQYYREEENGRGNFPPRFSGLQFPNYSSELNVNALELDDSALYLCASSLDRDRTEAFFGQGTRLTVV.